Below, one T cell receptor beta chain is given with its context. The record originates from a study of blood T cell repertoires in COVID-19. Study-level information: T cells, B-cell-depleted T cells, or PBMCs supplied cDNA or gDNA.

Under the authors' procedure: By means of reference gene primer amplification, nucleated cell counts were estimated. TCRdb's copy holds only in-frame clones and misses some; the assay was immunoSEQ multiplex PCR. V, J and clone size are those of that table, while D and trimming were read from the DNA. The sample lists some 45,000 clones, roughly 90% occurring once. CDR3 length: 18 amino acids. From germline, CDR1 is SGHRS and CDR2 YFSETQ. V dropped 4 bases and J dropped 0 bases, with 20 bases sitting between them. The receptor was isolated from a man in his 60s with active COVID-19. This chain connects TRBV5-1 to TRBJ2-1; D might be TRBD2 (8 bases). The sample was peripheral blood. DNA of the CDR3: TGCGCCAGCAGCCCGGGAGGGGGCCCCACCAGCTCCTACAATGAGCAGTTCTTC. Translation: CASSPGGGPTSSYNEQFF.